This note documents a single TCR beta chain sequence. The data were taken from a study of shared T cell receptors in the human thymus. Clones were sequenced by immunoSEQ multiplex PCR, and TCRdb holds only the in-frame ones, with some missing. The profile shows more than 550,000 clones, approximately 83% of them singletons. The sample also formed part of further work on human thymus T cells. That work adds: Immunologically healthy infants in Finland undergoing congenital heart defect surgery were the donors. Thymic tissue was derived from resections collected during corrective heart surgery. Repertoires from thymus and blood appeared to show biased V and J gene usage. Thymic repertoires overlap heavily among unrelated individuals, related research has reported.

The sequencing sample was made of thymocytes. The receptor's source is a girl under three years old with a congenital heart defect.

CDR3: CAWIRGVRRDDTDTQYF. The CDR3 bases are TGTGCCTGGATCCGCGGGGTGCGCAGGGACGACACAGATACGCAGTATTTT. V gene TRBV30 combines with J gene TRBJ2-3, with a possible D match to TRBD2 (6 bases). CDR1 is GTSNPN, CDR2 SVGIG, per germline (reference sequence). The CDR3 runs to 17 residues. The V end was cut by 4 bases, the J end by 2 bases, with 22 bases between.